A single sample gave rise to the 31 T cell receptor beta chains below, sequenced in a study of shared clonotypes between healthy human individuals. The data were produced by immunoSEQ multiplex PCR, yet TCRdb's version contains in-frame clones alone and is incomplete. The sample includes under 1,900,000 clones, less than 99% of them seen just once. Input material: naive CD4+ T cells sorted from blood. Regarding subset: CD45RA+ positively selected. These receptors came from a man aged 30 to 45 in good health.

CDR3 DNA sequence: TGCAGCGTTGAAGATCATAGGGACTTTGGCTACACCTTC. This gives the protein CSVEDHRDFGYTF. The chain links TRBV29-1 to TRBJ1-2; a possible D gene is TRBD1 (5 bases). The CDR3 totals 13 residues. Germline CDR1 SQVTM, CDR2 ANQGSEA. V shed 0 bases and J shed 7 bases, with 12 bases lying between them.

The chain joins TRBV5-1 to TRBJ2-6, with TRBD2 matching 14 bases. This CDR3 has 19 residues. CDR1 is SGHRS and CDR2 is YFSETQ in the germline V gene. Trimming removed 5 bases from V and 1 base from J; junction bases left unmatched: 8. The CDR3 sequence: CASSPGLAGGGSGANVLTF. CDR3 nucleotides: TGCGCCAGCAGTCCCGGACTAGCGGGAGGTGGATCTGGGGCCAACGTCCTGACTTTC.

As regards this clone: This same CDR3 is encoded by further DNA sequences in the sample. The chain uses TRBV29-1 and TRBJ2-1, with D possibly TRBD1 on 5 matching bases. The CDR3 sequence is 12 residues long. The V end was cut by 2 bases, the J end by 6 bases, with 8 bases between. Germline CDR1 SQVTM, CDR2 ANQGSEA. The CDR3 nucleotides read TGCAGCGTTGAACAAGGGGTCAATGAGCAGTTCTTC. It translates to CSVEQGVNEQFF.

This chain uses TRBV14 with TRBJ2-1, with 7 bases fitting TRBD2. Germline CDR1 reads SGHDN; CDR2 reads FVKESK. V lost 5 bases and J lost 5; bases outside the gene matches: 9. CDR3 length: 15 residues. Written as DNA, the CDR3 is TGTGCCAGCAGCGGGAGGGCGGGGACCCACAATGAGCAGTTCTTC. Its protein product is CASSGRAGTHNEQFF. The full variable domain, rest sourced from reference TRBV14 and TRBJ2-1, is EAGVTQFPSHSVIEKGQTVTLRCDPISGHDNLYWYRRVMGKEIKFLLHFVKESKQDESGMPNNRFLAERTGGTYSTLKVQPAELEDSGVYFCASSGRAGTHNEQFFGPGTRLTVL.

This chain joins TRBV13 and TRBJ2-1; TRBD2 agrees at 11 bases. The CDR3 spans 16 residues. V was clipped by 5 bases and J by 5 bases; unmatched bases: 8. Germline assignment: CDR1 PRHDT and CDR2 FYEKMQ (reference sequence). The chain's CDR3 is CASSPLAGGGNNEQFF. DNA for the CDR3: TGTGCCAGCAGCCCCCTAGCGGGAGGAGGCAACAATGAGCAGTTCTTC.

V is TRBV27 and J is TRBJ2-7, with D perhaps matching TRBD1 (5 bases). Germline V lookup: CDR1 MNHEY, CDR2 SMNVEV (reference sequence). The CDR3 runs 12 residues. V lost 4 bases, J lost 4 bases, and 8 bases lay in between. The CDR3 region has the DNA TGTGCCAGCAGTTCGCAGGGTTACGAGCAGTACTTC. This translates into CASSSQGYEQYF.

The rearrangement uses TRBV5-4 and TRBJ2-2, with D perhaps matching TRBD1 (7 bases). Trimming removed 4 bases at V and 0 bases at J, with 10 bases between. This CDR3 is 15 amino acids long. Germline V gives CDR1 SGHNT, CDR2 YYREEE (reference sequence). For the CDR3, the DNA is TGTGCCAGCAGCCGGGGGACAGCGAACACCGGGGAGCTGTTTTTT. It yields the protein CASSRGTANTGELFF.

The CDR3 spells CASSGSEGRLYNEQFF. CDR3 nucleotide sequence: TGCGCCAGCAGTGGGTCGGAGGGGCGCCTTTACAATGAGCAGTTCTTC. The chain is built from TRBV10-1 and TRBJ2-1; the D gene is possibly TRBD2 (6 bases). The CDR3 is made up of 16 amino acids. Trimming pared 4 bases from V and 4 bases from J, leaving 17 bases between. Germline V gene sequence: CDR1 WNHNN, CDR2 SYGVQD (reference sequence).

This rearrangement joins TRBV7-2 to TRBJ1-3; perhaps TRBD1 as D (5 bases). CDR3 length: 16 amino acids. The V end lost 5 bases, the J end lost 0 bases, and 14 bases lay between the germline ends. Germline V gene sequence: CDR1 SGHTA, CDR2 FQGNSA. CDR3 protein: CASSPSWGLSGNTIYF. The DNA of the CDR3 is TGTGCCAGCAGCCCCAGTTGGGGCCTCTCTGGAAACACCATATATTTT. Drawing the rest from reference TRBV7-2 and TRBJ1-3, the complete variable domain is GAGVSQSPSNKVTEKGKDVELRCDPISGHTALYWYRQSLGQGLEFLIYFQGNSAPDKSGLPSDRFSAERTGGSVSTLTIQRTQQEDSAVYLCASSPSWGLSGNTIYFGEGSWLTVV.

The chain joins TRBV5-8 to TRBJ2-1; the D gene is possibly TRBD2 (6 bases). This CDR3 contains 12 residues. The V end was cut by 2 bases, the J end by 9 bases, with 9 bases between. The germline gives CDR1 SGHTS, CDR2 YDEGEE. The CDR3 is CASSFPGGEQFF. CDR3 nucleotide sequence: TGTGCCAGCAGCTTTCCCGGGGGTGAGCAGTTCTTC.

The rearrangement joins TRBV18 to TRBJ1-4, with unresolved D. CDR1 is KGHSH, CDR2 LQKENI, per germline. V lost 3 bases and J 4 bases, leaving 9 bases between the germline ends. The CDR3 covers 14 residues. CDR3 nucleotides: TGTGCCAGCTCACCCGTCGGCGATAATGAAAAACTGTTTTTT. The encoded protein is CASSPVGDNEKLFF.

This chain links TRBV5-4 with TRBJ1-1, with a weak D call TRBD1 (6 bases). Germline loops: CDR1 SGHNT, CDR2 YYREEE (reference sequence). This CDR3 is 15 amino acids long. V lost 2 bases and J lost 6, with 17 bases in between. In DNA form, the CDR3 reads TGTGCCAGCAGCTTTGCGGGGGGCCGATTCGCTGAAGCTTTCTTT. The encoded protein is CASSFAGGRFAEAFF.

The chain carries TRBV11-1 and TRBJ2-7, with 7 bases that match TRBD2. The trim removed 3 bases at V and 1 base at J, leaving 3 bases unmatched. The length of the CDR3 is 14 residues. Germline assignment: CDR1 SGHAT and CDR2 FQDESV (reference sequence). The CDR3 DNA follows: TGTGCCAGCAGCTTCGCGGGGGAGTCCTACGAGCAGTACTTC. Encoded protein: CASSFAGESYEQYF.

The V call is TRBV6-5, the J call TRBJ2-6; the D gene is possibly TRBD1 (5 bases). V lost 5 bases, J lost 1 base, and 9 bases lay in between. Germline CDR1 reads MNHEY; CDR2 reads SVGAGI. The CDR3 length is 15 residues. Written as DNA, the CDR3 is TGTGCCAGCAGTACGCAGGGTTCTGGGGCCAACGTCCTGACTTTC. This sequence encodes CASSTQGSGANVLTF.

This clone showed up just once. The chain has TRBV5-4 and TRBJ2-3; 11 bases are a match to TRBD1. The V segment lost 5 bases and the J segment 0 bases; nucleotides outside the gene matches: 11. This CDR3 region has 18 residues. Germline CDR1 is SGHNT and CDR2 is YYREEE (reference sequence). The CDR3 coding sequence is TGTGCCAGCAGAGCAGGACAGGGGGCAGTAGTTAGCACAGATACGCAGTATTTT. It yields the protein CASRAGQGAVVSTDTQYF. Combining the CDR3 with reference TRBV5-4 and TRBJ2-3 gives the whole variable domain ETGVTQSPTHLIKTRGQQVTLRCSSQSGHNTVSWYQQALGQGPQFIFQYYREEENGRGNFPPRFSGLQFPNYSSELNVNALELDDSALYLCASRAGQGAVVSTDTQYFGPGTRLTVL.

The J gene is TRBJ1-4, the V gene TRBV5-1, with TRBD1 as a possible D gene (5 bases). There are 17 residues in the CDR3. The ends were cut back, 4 bases at V and 0 bases at J, with 16 bases in the middle. CDR1 SGHRS and CDR2 YFSETQ come from the germline V gene. The CDR3 region is CASSPGRTSATNEKLFF. CDR3 coding DNA: TGCGCCAGCAGCCCGGGGCGGACCTCTGCAACTAATGAAAAACTGTTTTTT.

This clone came up once. The rearrangement links TRBV28 to TRBJ2-3; D gene uncertain. Trimming cost V 10 bases and J 6 bases, with 8 bases left between them. CDR3 length equals 10 residues. Germline V gene lookup returns CDR1 MDHEN and CDR2 SYDVKM. CDR3 sequence: CATGYDTQYF. The DNA for the CDR3 is TGTGCCACCGGGTATGATACGCAGTATTTT.

This clone was picked up one time. This chain joins TRBV28 and TRBJ1-5; 7 positions match TRBD1. The CDR3 is 15 amino acids. The junction had 9 bases not matched to a gene; V was cut back by 7 bases and J by 3 bases. In germline, CDR1 is MDHEN, CDR2 SYDVKM. CDR3 DNA sequence: TGTGCCAGCACCTTCTCGGGACAGTTCAATCAGCCCCAGCATTTT. It encodes CASTFSGQFNQPQHF.

The CDR3 is CASSQGLGLLEQFF. In DNA form, the CDR3 reads TGTGCCAGCAGCCAAGGATTGGGACTATTGGAGCAGTTCTTC. The chain combines TRBV14 with TRBJ2-1; 7 bases match TRBD2. From germline, CDR1 is SGHDN and CDR2 FVKESK. The CDR3 loop spans 14 amino acids. V was clipped by 1 base and J by 10 bases; unmatched bases: 7.

On this clone: The sample contains more than one DNA sequence encoding this CDR3. J is TRBJ2-1 and V is TRBV11-3; a weak D match, TRBD2 (5 bases). The germline CDR1 and CDR2 sequences are SGHNT and YENEEA. Trimming removed 4 bases at V and 0 bases at J, with 10 bases between. This CDR3 comprises 15 residues. The CDR3 DNA reads as TGTGCCAGCAGCTCCCGGGGAAGCTCCTACAATGAGCAGTTCTTC. Residues: CASSSRGSSYNEQFF.

V gene TRBV7-9 combines with J gene TRBJ2-7, with 7 bases aligning to TRBD1. Per germline, CDR1 SEHNR and CDR2 FQNEAQ (reference sequence). The junction had 10 bases not matched to a gene; V was cut back by 5 bases and J by 9 bases. The CDR3 has 13 amino acids. CDR3 amino acids: CASSVDRVAAQYF. CDR3 coding DNA: TGTGCCAGCAGCGTTGACAGGGTTGCTGCGCAGTACTTC.

The V call is TRBV6-1, the J call TRBJ2-3; 10 bases align to TRBD1. The CDR3 covers 15 residues. Looked up from germline, CDR1 is MNHNS and CDR2 is SASEGT. Trimming at V came to 2 bases and at J to 5 bases, leaving 4 bases not matched to a gene. This chain's CDR3 is CASSERDRGGDTQYF. The CDR3 DNA is TGTGCCAGCAGTGAACGGGACAGGGGAGGAGATACGCAGTATTTT.

The chain recombines TRBV5-1 with TRBJ2-7; the match to TRBD1 covers 7 bases. Germline CDR1 is SGHRS and CDR2 is YFSETQ. The V gene end was trimmed by 4 bases and the J gene end by 5 bases; junction bases not matched to a gene: 6. This CDR3 has 13 residues. The CDR3 DNA follows: TGCGCCAGCAGCCGGGACAGAGAGCACGAGCAGTACTTC. This translates into CASSRDREHEQYF.

J is TRBJ2-7 and V is TRBV7-9; no reliable D call. The V and J ends lost 5 bases and 5 bases respectively, with 16 bases between them. The CDR3 contains 14 residues. Per the germline V gene, CDR1 is SEHNR and CDR2 is FQNEAQ (reference sequence). CDR3 loop: CASSPDGPRHEQYF. The CDR3 bases are TGTGCCAGCAGCCCGGACGGTCCGCGCCACGAGCAGTACTTC.

The genes are TRBV11-3 and TRBJ2-1; D perhaps matches TRBD2 (6 bases). Germline V lookup: CDR1 SGHNT, CDR2 YENEEA. The CDR3 totals 13 residues. Trimming took 5 bases from V and 9 from J, leaving 14 bases between them. This CDR3 is CASSPASDPEQFF. CDR3 bases: TGTGCCAGCAGCCCGGCTAGCGACCCTGAGCAGTTCTTC.

The chain carries TRBV28 and TRBJ2-1; D is possibly TRBD2 (5 bases). The CDR3 has 14 amino acids. Germline values: CDR1 MDHEN, CDR2 SYDVKM. The germline V and J ends were trimmed by 3 bases and 6 bases, with 12 bases remaining between them. CDR3 in DNA: TGTGCCAGCAGTTTCGTGGGAGCGGTCAATGAGCAGTTCTTC. Amino acids: CASSFVGAVNEQFF.

The J gene is TRBJ2-5, the V gene TRBV7-6; the D gene could be TRBD1 or TRBD2 (7 bases each). V was shortened by 3 bases and J by 2 bases, with 10 bases between the two germline ends. This CDR3 has 14 residues. Germline CDR1 reads SGHVS; CDR2 reads FNYEAQ. In DNA form, the CDR3 reads TGTGCCAGCAGCTTCAGGGGGGGACAAGAGACCCAGTACTTC. Amino acid sequence: CASSFRGGQETQYF. Combining the CDR3 with reference TRBV7-6 and TRBJ2-5 gives the whole variable domain GAGVSQSPRYKVTKRGQDVALRCDPISGHVSLYWYRQALGQGPEFLTYFNYEAQQDKSGLPNDRFSAERPEGSISTLTIQRTEQRDSAMYRCASSFRGGQETQYFGPGTRLLVL.

A single count supports this clone. The CDR3, as DNA: TGTGCCAGCAGCCCCAGGACGGGAATCACCGGGGAGCTGTTTTTT. Amino acids: CASSPRTGITGELFF. The rearrangement uses TRBV5-4 and TRBJ2-2; D may be TRBD2 (5 bases). The CDR3 totals 15 residues. Germline V gene data show CDR1 as SGHNT and CDR2 as YYREEE (reference sequence). Trimming took 4 bases from V and 4 from J, leaving 14 bases between them.

The CDR3 sequence is CASTLRGAEAFF. In nucleotides, the CDR3 is TGTGCCAGCACATTACGGGGGGCCGAAGCTTTCTTT. V is TRBV28 and J is TRBJ1-1; weak D call: TRBD1 (6 bases). Germline CDR1 is MDHEN and CDR2 is SYDVKM. The V end lost 7 bases, the J end lost 8 bases, and 14 bases lay between the germline ends. There are 12 residues in the CDR3.

This clone was observed a single time. The rearrangement links TRBV7-2 to TRBJ1-2, with D hard to call. There are 13 residues in the CDR3. CDR1 is SGHTA, CDR2 FQGNSA, per germline. Trimming removed 1 base at V and 7 bases at J, with 10 bases between. CDR3 nucleotides: TGTGCCAGCAGCTTAGAGCTAGGGTTTGGCTACACCTTC. This gives the protein CASSLELGFGYTF.

The chain couples TRBV5-5 to TRBJ1-5; 7 nucleotides align to TRBD1. CDR1 and CDR2 from the germline V gene are SGHKS and YYEKEE (reference sequence). The CDR3 extends over 16 amino acids. J lost 2 bases, V lost 2 bases, and 7 bases had no gene match. The CDR3 DNA reads as TGTGCCAGCAGCTTAAGGGGGCATGGGGGCAATCAGCCCCAGCATTTT. Translation: CASSLRGHGGNQPQHF.